This TCR beta chain was sequenced during a study of T cell repertoires in cytomegalovirus infection. A remark on this clonotype: Its specificity is not known.

Per germline, CDR1 SGHTA and CDR2 FQGNSA. This CDR3 spans 15 amino acids. The ends were cut back, 4 bases at V and 5 bases at J, with 15 bases in the middle. TCRdb re-called the reads with MiXCR, one entry per CDR3 protein. The sample gives 380,000 or so distinct CDR3 sequences, about 35% of which show up once; about 14% is in the top ten. This clonotype was sampled from a human donor in good health (CMV status not recorded). Some clones in this sample may be carry-over from other donors' samples. This chain uses TRBV7-2 with TRBJ2-1; D uncertain. The starting material was cultured PBMCs, obtained from culture after CMV antigen stimulation. Here the CDR3 DNA reads TGTGCCAGCAGCTCCCCGAAGATTTTCAACAATGAGCAGTTCTTC. Translating gives CASSSPKIFNNEQFF.